This entry is about one T cell receptor (beta chain). Its antigen is currently unknown. The sample is drawn from a study of regulatory T cells in long-lasting Graves disease. Time point here: persistent/refractory GD, antithyroid drugs over 5 years with positive TRAb. The TCR library was made from RNA extracted from PBMCs. To make TCR beta libraries, researchers used iRepertoire HTBI primers and Arm-PCR of CDR3 regions. One entry per CDR3 protein, called by TCRdb with MiXCR from the multiplex PCR reads. The table records a few hundred thousand distinct CDR3 sequences, roughly 21% of them present only once. Study-wide findings and caveats: Persistent disease showed a preference for TRBV28, TRBJ1-2 and TRBJ2-5. Patients with persistent disease shared some 3,000 public clonotypes, outpacing the approximately 920 shared by new patients.

This CDR3 has 16 amino acids. With 0 bases removed from V and 1 base from J, the gap between germline ends came to 15 bases. CDR1 and CDR2 (germline): DFQATT, SNEGSKA (reference sequence). The source is a female donor with Graves disease. The chain is built from TRBV20-1 and TRBJ1-1; D gene ambiguous. Material: peripheral blood mononuclear cells (PBMCs), obtained when the disease was refractory, from a patient treated with antithyroid drugs. The CDR3: CSARDRMAASNTEAFF. CDR3 DNA sequence: TGCAGTGCTAGAGATCGAATGGCAGCATCGAACACTGAAGCTTTCTTT.